This T cell receptor (beta chain) was observed in a study of CD8+ T cells in alopecia areata. In the case of this clone: Its antigen remains unidentified.

Sequencing used cDNA as its template, made by extracting RNA and reverse transcribing it. Repertoires were generated with immunoSEQ multiplex PCR, while TCRdb's copy carries only in-frame clones and drops some. Of roughly 190,000 clones listed, around three fifths are singletons. Sample treatment: oral pan-JAK inhibitor, 5-10 mg twice daily. Study-level results: During tofacitinib treatment, many expanded lesional clones remained in scalp and blood.

Per the germline V gene, CDR1 is GTSNPN and CDR2 is SVGIG (reference sequence). V lost 0 bases and J lost 6; bases outside the gene matches: 5. This CDR3 spans 13 amino acids. The sequence derives from a human donor with alopecia areata. This specimen consisted of CD4+ T cells sorted from blood, obtained at week 24, from a patient treated with tofacitinib. The gene calls are TRBV30 and TRBJ2-7, with 7 bases fitting TRBD2. The CDR3 DNA reads as TGTGCCTGGAGTGTACCGGGAGGTATCGAGCAGTACTTC. It translates to CAWSVPGGIEQYF.